These 22 T cell receptor beta chains were sequenced from one sample in a study of T cell responses to AZD1222 COVID-19 vaccine. Sequenced by immunoSEQ multiplex PCR; TCRdb stores in-frame clones only, minus some. The data show about 170,000 clones, 90% seen once. Sequenced here: peripheral blood, sampled on day 0 of AZD1222 vaccination. The receptors derive from an adult in good health.

J is TRBJ1-6 and V is TRBV6-2 or TRBV6-3; D may be TRBD1 (5 bases). CDR3 length: 15 amino acids. Germline V CDR1 and CDR2: MNHEY, SVGEGT. With 5 bases removed from V and 3 bases from J, the gap between germline ends came to 11 bases. This chain's CDR3 is CASSPGTGYNSPLHF. CDR3 coding DNA: TGTGCCAGCAGTCCCGGGACTGGCTATAATTCACCCCTCCACTTT.

CDR3 DNA sequence: TGTGCCAGCAGTAAAGGGGGTTATGGCTACACCTTC. This sequence encodes CASSKGGYGYTF. V usage is TRBV12-3 or TRBV12-4 and J usage is TRBJ1-2; D is perhaps TRBD1 (6 bases). Trimming left V 5 bases short and J 5 bases short, with 9 bases between. This CDR3 is built from 12 residues.

The genes are TRBV28 and TRBJ2-3; TRBD1 is a possible D gene (6 bases). V lost 4 bases to trimming and J lost 2 bases, with 10 bases between them. CDR1 MDHEN and CDR2 SYDVKM come from the germline V gene. CDR3 length: 14 amino acids. CDR3 sequence reads: CASSSGQNTDTQYF. CDR3 nucleotide sequence: TGTGCCAGCAGTTCAGGACAGAACACAGATACGCAGTATTTT.

The chain carries TRBV2 and TRBJ1-1; D is possibly TRBD1 (5 bases). This CDR3 contains 15 residues. Germline values: CDR1 SNHLY, CDR2 FYNNEI. V lost 6 bases to trimming and J lost 4 bases, with 18 bases between them. The CDR3 DNA reads as TGTGCCAGCAGGGGCCGCGGGACCTTTTCCACTGAAGCTTTCTTT. Residues: CASRGRGTFSTEAFF.

This clone was counted once. The chain recombines TRBV18 with TRBJ1-1; D may be TRBD1 (5 bases). Trimming cost V 3 bases and J 8 bases, with 13 bases left between them. The length of the CDR3 is 13 residues. Germline loops: CDR1 KGHSH, CDR2 LQKENI. The CDR3 nucleotides read TGTGCCAGCTCACCTGCCGGGACCGGGGAAGCTTTCTTT. Protein sequence: CASSPAGTGEAFF.

The chain carries TRBV28 and TRBJ2-7; 11 bases map to TRBD1. The trim removed 2 bases at V and 7 bases at J, leaving 4 bases unmatched. Germline values: CDR1 MDHEN, CDR2 SYDVKM. There are 14 residues in the CDR3. For the CDR3, the DNA is TGTGCCAGCAGTTTAACGGGACAGGGGGTGGAGCAGTACTTC. This gives the protein CASSLTGQGVEQYF.

This chain connects TRBV3-1 (or the pseudogene TRBV3-2) to TRBJ2-3, with TRBD2 identical over 7 bases. The CDR3 runs to 14 residues. Germline-derived CDR1 and CDR2 are LGHDT and YNNKEL (reference sequence). Losses at the gene ends were 7 bases for V and 7 bases for J; bases not matched to a gene: 11. CDR3 protein: CASKRTDGGNTQYF. In DNA, the CDR3 is TGTGCCAGCAAGAGAACGGACGGGGGGAATACGCAGTATTTT.

The chain is built from TRBV19 and TRBJ2-6; 7 nucleotides align to TRBD1. J lost 2 bases, V lost 5 bases, and 3 bases had no gene match. Germline assignment: CDR1 LNHDA and CDR2 SQIVND (reference sequence). The CDR3 is 15 amino acids. The CDR3 DNA follows: TGTGCCAGTAGTCCTGACAGGGCTGGGGCCAACGTCCTGACTTTC. It yields the protein CASSPDRAGANVLTF.

This chain uses TRBV10-1 with TRBJ1-5; 11 nucleotides match TRBD1. CDR3 size: 18 residues. Germline V gives CDR1 WNHNN, CDR2 SYGVQD (reference sequence). Losses at the gene ends were 4 bases for V and 1 base for J; bases not matched to a gene: 9. The CDR3: CASSARDRGRTSNQPQHF. CDR3 bases: TGCGCCAGCAGTGCTAGGGACAGGGGGAGGACGAGCAATCAGCCCCAGCATTTT.

The V gene is TRBV5-1, the J gene TRBJ1-1; no definite D call. Trimming removed 6 bases from V and 7 bases from J, with 22 bases in between. The CDR3 spans 15 residues. Germline CDR1 SGHRS, CDR2 YFSETQ. The CDR3 protein is CASTREALPTHEAFF. CDR3 coding DNA: TGCGCCAGCACCCGAGAGGCGCTTCCGACTCATGAAGCTTTCTTT.

The chain is built from TRBV7-9 and TRBJ2-7; no clear D. CDR3 length: 14 amino acids. Between the trimmed V and J ends, which lost 3 bases and 1 base, there was a span of 10 bases. Germline V gene data show CDR1 as SEHNR and CDR2 as FQNEAQ (reference sequence). The CDR3 DNA sequence: TGTGCCAGCAGCTTGCGTGCGGATTCCTACGAGCAGTACTTC. It specifies CASSLRADSYEQYF.

The chain couples TRBV28 to TRBJ1-5; no clear D gene. In germline, CDR1 is MDHEN, CDR2 SYDVKM. The CDR3 consists of 16 residues. Deletions cut 3 bases from V and 0 bases from J, with 12 bases between. CDR3 DNA: TGTGCCAGCAGTTTCTGGGATCTAAATAGCAATCAGCCCCAGCATTTT. Residues: CASSFWDLNSNQPQHF. Combining the CDR3 with reference TRBV28 and TRBJ1-5 gives the whole variable domain DVKVTQSSRYLVKRTGEKVFLECVQDMDHENMFWYRQDPGLGLRLIYFSYDVKMKEKGDIPEGYSVSREKKERFSLILESASTNQTSMYLCASSFWDLNSNQPQHFGDGTRLSIL.

The rearrangement uses TRBV12-3 or TRBV12-4 and TRBJ2-5, with unresolved D. With 3 bases removed from V and 0 bases from J, the gap between germline ends came to 2 bases. CDR3 length: 12 amino acids. The CDR3 sequence is CASSLNQETQYF. The CDR3 DNA reads TGTGCCAGCAGTTTGAACCAAGAGACCCAGTACTTC.

This rearrangement joins TRBV28 to TRBJ1-5; 7 bases fit TRBD1. The V gene end was trimmed by 3 bases and the J gene end by 5 bases; junction bases not matched to a gene: 1. The CDR3 runs to 13 residues. CDR1 is MDHEN and CDR2 is SYDVKM in the germline V gene. Here the CDR3 DNA reads TGTGCCAGCAGTTTTACAGGGGATCAGCCCCAGCATTTT. Translating gives CASSFTGDQPQHF.

The V call is TRBV14, the J call TRBJ1-6; a weak D match, TRBD1 (5 bases). V was shortened by 1 base and J by 6 bases, with 13 bases between the two germline ends. This CDR3 has 16 residues. Germline assignment: CDR1 SGHDN and CDR2 FVKESK. CDR3 sequence: CASSQAAGIGNSPLHF. CDR3 nucleotide sequence: TGTGCCAGCAGCCAAGCCGCAGGGATCGGTAATTCACCCCTCCACTTT.

In this sample, this clone turned up a few times. This CDR3 is CAIRNPGVGDEKLFF. CDR3 in DNA: TGTGCCATCAGGAACCCAGGGGTCGGTGATGAAAAACTGTTTTTT. The V call is TRBV10-3, the J call TRBJ1-4, with D perhaps matching TRBD1 (6 bases). The CDR3 runs to 15 residues. Deletions cut 6 bases from V and 6 bases from J, with 17 bases between. From germline, CDR1 is ENHRY and CDR2 SYGVKD.

This clone was detected once. This chain joins TRBV2 and TRBJ1-1, with 7 bases identical to TRBD1. This CDR3 has 14 residues. The V gene end was trimmed by 4 bases and the J gene end by 7 bases; junction bases not matched to a gene: 9. Germline V gene sequence: CDR1 SNHLY, CDR2 FYNNEI. The CDR3 spells CASSGNRGGYEAFF. The CDR3 DNA is TGTGCCAGCAGTGGGAACAGGGGCGGGTATGAAGCTTTCTTT.

The CDR3 DNA is TGTGCCAGCAGTTTAAGTAGGGCGGGGGGTAGCACAGATACGCAGTATTTT. Translation: CASSLSRAGGSTDTQYF. The chain employs TRBV28 and TRBJ2-3, with 8 bases identical to TRBD2. CDR1 is MDHEN and CDR2 is SYDVKM in the germline V gene. The CDR3 runs 17 residues. The J segment lost 0 bases and the V segment lost 2 bases, leaving 7 bases of the junction unmatched.

This rearrangement joins TRBV6-2 or TRBV6-3 to TRBJ1-2; D is possibly TRBD1 (5 bases). This CDR3 has 12 residues. CDR1 is MNHEY, CDR2 SVGEGT, per germline. V was cut by 2 bases and J by 6 bases, with 7 bases left in between. CDR3 in amino acids: CASSYQGNGYTF. The CDR3 DNA reads TGTGCCAGCAGTTACCAGGGCAATGGCTACACCTTC.

The chain's CDR3 is CASSSQGARNTIYF. CDR3 coding DNA: TGTGCCAGCAGTTCACAGGGGGCGCGAAACACCATATATTTT. The rearrangement uses TRBV6-5 and TRBJ1-3; 9 bases are shared with TRBD1. With V trimmed by 4 bases and J by 5 bases, 3 bases remained unmatched. This CDR3 has 14 residues. CDR1 and CDR2 from the germline V gene are MNHEY and SVGAGI.

This sequence joins TRBV27 and TRBJ1-5; the match to TRBD1 covers 11 bases. Per the germline V gene, CDR1 is MNHEY and CDR2 is SMNVEV (reference sequence). The CDR3 covers 15 residues. The V segment lost 6 bases and the J segment 6 bases; nucleotides outside the gene matches: 7. The CDR3 here is CASSRTGGASQPQHF. The CDR3 coding sequence is TGTGCCAGCAGCCGGACAGGGGGCGCGAGTCAGCCCCAGCATTTT.

The chain couples TRBV6-5 to TRBJ1-3; D gene uncertain. This CDR3 region has 14 residues. V was cut by 6 bases and J by 0 bases, with 9 bases left in between. Germline CDR1 and CDR2: MNHEY and SVGAGI. CDR3 in DNA: TGTGCCAGCAGACAGCGGAGCTCTGGAAACACCATATATTTT. Encoded protein: CASRQRSSGNTIYF.